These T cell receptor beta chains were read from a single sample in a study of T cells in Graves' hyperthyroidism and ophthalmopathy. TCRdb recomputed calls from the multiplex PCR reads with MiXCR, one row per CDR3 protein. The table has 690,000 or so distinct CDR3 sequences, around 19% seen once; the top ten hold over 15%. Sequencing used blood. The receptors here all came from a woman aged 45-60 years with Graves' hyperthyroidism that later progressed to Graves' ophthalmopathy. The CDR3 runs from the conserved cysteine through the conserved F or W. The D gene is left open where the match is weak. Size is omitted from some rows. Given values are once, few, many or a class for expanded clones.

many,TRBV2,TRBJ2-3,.,CASSEALPAPDTQYF,TGTGCCAGCAGTGAAGCTTTGCCAGCACCAGATACGCAGTATTTT
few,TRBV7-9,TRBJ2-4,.,CASSFTTKNIQYF,TGTGCCAGCAGCTTCACAACCAAAAACATTCAGTACTTC
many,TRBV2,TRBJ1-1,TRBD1,CASRNQGVNTEAFF,TGTGCCAGCCGCAATCAGGGGGTGAACACTGAAGCTTTCTTT
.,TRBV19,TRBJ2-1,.,CASSIWGRLKLGNEQFF,TGTGCCAGTAGTATCTGGGGGAGGCTGAAGCTGGGGAATGAGCAGTTCTTC
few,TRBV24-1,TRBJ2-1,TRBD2,CATSVLQVLAGMHEQFF,TGTGCCACCAGTGTTTTACAGGTGCTAGCGGGGATGCATGAGCAGTTCTTC
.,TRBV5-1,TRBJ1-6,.,CASSGGERNSPLHF,TGCGCCAGCAGCGGGGGAGAAAGGAATTCACCCCTCCACTTT
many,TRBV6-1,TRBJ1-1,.,CASTPPRGRNTEAFF,TGTGCCAGCACCCCACCGAGGGGGAGGAACACTGAAGCTTTCTTT
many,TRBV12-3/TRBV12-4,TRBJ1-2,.,CASSFPQGHGYTF,TGTGCCAGCAGTTTTCCCCAGGGTCATGGCTACACCTTC
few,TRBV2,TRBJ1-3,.,CASDLQGSGNTIYF,TGTGCCAGCGATCTACAGGGCTCTGGAAACACCATATATTTT
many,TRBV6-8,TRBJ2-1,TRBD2,CASSYLGLAGVNHSYNEQFF,TGTGCCAGCAGTTACTTGGGACTAGCGGGGGTAAACCACTCCTACAATGAGCAGTTCTTC
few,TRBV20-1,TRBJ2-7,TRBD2,CSARTLAGATYEQYF,TGCAGTGCTAGAACACTAGCGGGGGCCACCTACGAGCAGTACTTC
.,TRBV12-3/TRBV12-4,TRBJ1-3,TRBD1,CASLPSGQGWNTIYF,TGTGCCAGCCTACCTTCGGGACAGGGTTGGAACACCATATATTTT
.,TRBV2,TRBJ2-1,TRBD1,CASRSRGLYSYNEQFF,TGTGCCAGCAGGTCCAGGGGGCTTTACTCCTACAATGAGCAGTTCTTC
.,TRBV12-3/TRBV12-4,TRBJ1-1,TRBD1,CASLDGLGQGLTFF,TGTGCCAGCCTTGATGGACTGGGACAGGGTCTAACTTTCTTT
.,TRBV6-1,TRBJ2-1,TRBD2,CASSEFPAGTRNSNEQFF,TGTGCCAGCAGTGAGTTCCCCGCCGGGACTAGAAATAGCAATGAGCAGTTCTTC
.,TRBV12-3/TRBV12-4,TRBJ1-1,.,CASRPRRENTEAFF,TGTGCCAGCAGACCCCGACGGGAGAACACTGAAGCTTTCTTT
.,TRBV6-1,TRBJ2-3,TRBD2,CASRTSASTDTQYF,TGTGCCAGCAGGACTAGCGCTAGCACAGATACGCAGTATTTT
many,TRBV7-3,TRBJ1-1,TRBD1,CASSPGTDPSNTEAFF,TGTGCCAGCAGCCCTGGGACAGACCCTTCGAACACTGAAGCTTTCTTT
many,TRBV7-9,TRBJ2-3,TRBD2,CASSSGLAGTDTQYF,TGTGCCAGCAGCTCGGGACTAGCGGGGACAGATACGCAGTATTTT
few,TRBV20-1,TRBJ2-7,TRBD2,CSARDLAGGNYEQYF,TGCAGTGCTAGAGATTTAGCGGGAGGAAACTACGAGCAGTACTTC
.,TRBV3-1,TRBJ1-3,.,CASSQDLVAGNTIYF,TGTGCCAGCAGCCAAGATTTGGTGGCCGGAAACACCATATATTTT
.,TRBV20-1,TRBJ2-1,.,CSARLKGLPYNEQFF,TGCAGTGCTAGACTCAAGGGACTGCCCTACAATGAGCAGTTCTTC
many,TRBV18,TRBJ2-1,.,CASSYLVGSGEQFF,TGTGCCAGCTCATATCTCGTCGGGTCAGGCGAGCAGTTCTTC
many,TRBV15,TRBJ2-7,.,CATSSFTGEQYF,TGTGCCACCAGCAGTTTTACAGGGGAGCAGTACTTC
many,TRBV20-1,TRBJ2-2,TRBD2,CSAIVAGSQIGELFF,TGCAGTGCTATCGTAGCGGGGAGCCAAATCGGGGAGCTGTTTTTT
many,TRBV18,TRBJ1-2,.,CASSPGSNYGYTF,TGTGCCAGCTCACCGGGCAGCAACTATGGCTACACCTTC
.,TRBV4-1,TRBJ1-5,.,CASSHINSNQPQHF,TGCGCCAGCAGCCATATCAATAGCAATCAGCCCCAGCATTTT
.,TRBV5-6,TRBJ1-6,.,CASSLVVGGESPLHF,TGTGCCAGCAGCTTGGTTGTAGGAGGAGAGTCACCCCTCCACTTT
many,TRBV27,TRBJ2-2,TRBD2,CASSPNGGGFVGELFF,TGTGCCAGCAGCCCCAATGGGGGAGGGTTTGTCGGGGAGCTGTTTTTT
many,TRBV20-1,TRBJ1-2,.,CSARGPTSNYGYTF,TGCAGTGCTAGAGGGCCAACCTCTAACTATGGCTACACCTTC
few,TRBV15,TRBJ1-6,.,CATSRPTRPGGSPLHF,TGTGCCACCAGCCGACCCACCCGGCCAGGCGGTTCACCCCTCCACTTT
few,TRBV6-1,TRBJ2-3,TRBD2,CASSESLAGGADTQYF,TGTGCCAGCAGTGAATCCTTAGCGGGGGGGGCGGATACGCAGTATTTT
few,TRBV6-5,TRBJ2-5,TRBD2,CASSYPSLSGGRETQYF,TGTGCCAGCAGTTACCCATCACTTAGCGGGGGGAGGGAGACCCAGTACTTC
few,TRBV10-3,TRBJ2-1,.,CAIRPSEEPDKQFF,TGTGCCATCAGACCTAGCGAAGAACCCGACAAGCAGTTCTTC
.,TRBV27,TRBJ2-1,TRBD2,CASSRRAGGGNEQFF,TGTGCCAGCAGCCGCCGAGCGGGGGGGGGCAATGAGCAGTTCTTC
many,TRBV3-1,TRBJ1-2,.,CASSQGSLYGYTF,TGTGCCAGCAGCCAAGGGAGCCTATATGGCTACACCTTC
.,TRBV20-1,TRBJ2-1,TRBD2,CSAHSPSGGAGYNEQFF,TGCAGTGCACACTCGCCTAGCGGGGGGGCGGGCTACAATGAGCAGTTCTTC
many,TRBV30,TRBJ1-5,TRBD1,CAWSVGTGRGQPQHF,TGTGCCTGGAGTGTTGGGACAGGGAGGGGGCAGCCCCAGCATTTT
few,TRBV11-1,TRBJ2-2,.,CASSLAAVGNTGELFF,TGTGCCAGCAGCTTAGCCGCTGTGGGGAACACCGGGGAGCTGTTTTTT
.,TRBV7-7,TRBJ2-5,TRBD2,CASSPGTSGEETQYF,TGTGCTAGCAGCCCGGGGACTAGCGGGGAAGAGACCCAGTACTTC
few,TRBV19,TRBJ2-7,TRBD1,CATATRDSGISYEQYF,TGTGCCACCGCAACCCGGGACAGTGGGATCTCCTACGAGCAGTACTTC
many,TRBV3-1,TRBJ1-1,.,CASSQGRDTEAFF,TGTGCCAGCAGCCAGGGACGGGACACTGAAGCTTTCTTT
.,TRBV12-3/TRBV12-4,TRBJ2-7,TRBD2,CASSLYQGGGEQYF,TGTGCCAGCAGTTTATACCAGGGCGGGGGCGAGCAGTACTTC
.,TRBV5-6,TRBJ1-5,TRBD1,CASSLGSTGARPQHF,TGTGCCAGCAGCTTGGGGTCGACAGGGGCCCGGCCCCAGCATTTT
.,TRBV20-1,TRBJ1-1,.,CSATGTSTEAFF,TGCAGTGCTACCGGGACGAGCACTGAAGCTTTCTTT